This TCR beta chain was obtained from a study of shared clonotypes between healthy human individuals. Points on this clone: No antigen is known for it.

Overall study findings and caveats: Larger estimated richness was generally recorded for naive subsets relative to memory subsets. Donor clonotype sharing was expected to depend on sequencing depth.

Naive CD8 cells lacked CD45RO and underwent positive selection for CCR7, leaving out terminally differentiated effector memory CD45RA+ cells. The repertoire was sequenced with immunoSEQ multiplex PCR; TCRdb's copy has only in-frame clones and lacks some. The sample shows 1.5 million to 2.5 million clones, about 95% of them seen only once. Sample: naive CD8+ T cells sorted from blood. This TCR was recovered from a man between 18 and 29 years old in good health.

The CDR3 region has the DNA TGTGCCAGCAGTTACTACAGGGATCACGAGCAGTACTTC. This gives the protein CASSYYRDHEQYF. The chain links TRBV6-5 to TRBJ2-7; possibly TRBD1 for D (6 bases). The length of the CDR3 is 13 residues. CDR1 and CDR2 from the germline V gene are MNHEY and SVGAGI. The V end lost 1 base, the J end lost 5 bases, and 9 bases lay between the germline ends.